This T cell receptor beta chain was sequenced in a study of blood T cell repertoires in COVID-19. On the study more broadly: Acute and convalescent COVID-19 specimens originated in the United States, Italy and Spain.

Libraries were prepared by immunoSEQ multiplex PCR; TCRdb keeps only in-frame clonotypes and omits some of them. The profile covers about 270,000 clones, with about 82% appearing a single time and around 4.5% taken by the ten largest. V lost 2 bases, J lost 2 bases, and 14 bases stayed unmatched. Germline V gene sequence: CDR1 SGHRS, CDR2 YFSETQ. This CDR3 region has 19 residues. The J gene is TRBJ2-5, the V gene TRBV5-1; 11 positions agree with TRBD2. This receptor was obtained from a woman aged 45-65 years with active or convalescent COVID-19. The sample comprised peripheral blood. The CDR3 nucleotides read TGCGCCAGCAGCTTTGTACTTGGGGTGGGGACTAGCGGACAAGAGACCCAGTACTTC. It codes for CASSFVLGVGTSGQETQYF. The full variable domain, with the rest looked up from reference TRBV5-1 and TRBJ2-5, is KAGVTQTPRYLIKTRGQQVTLSCSPISGHRSVSWYQQTPGQGLQFLFEYFSETQRNKGNFPGRFSGRQFSNSRSEMNVSTLELGDSALYLCASSFVLGVGTSGQETQYFGPGTRLLVL.